The sequence of this T cell receptor (beta chain) was determined in a study of OX40 agonist ivuxolimab in advanced cancers. In the study overall: Melanoma, hepatocellular carcinoma, head and neck or renal cell cancer occurred in dose-escalation patients.

Repertoires were generated with immunoSEQ multiplex PCR, while TCRdb's copy carries only in-frame clones and drops some. The profile shows roughly 100,000 clones, approximately 85% of them singletons. Study-level findings and limits: At doses 0.1 to 3.0 mg/kg, CD4+ and CD8+ clones expanded. More expanded clones were seen, on average, in CD8+ T cells than in CD4+.

This CDR3 spans 13 amino acids. Germline V lookup: CDR1 SGHAT, CDR2 FQDESV (reference sequence). The V end was cut by 0 bases, the J end by 4 bases, with 6 bases between. This clone was seen a few times. Its antigen is not known. V and J are TRBV11-1 and TRBJ1-1; D is ambiguous. The clonotype comes from an adult with an advanced solid tumor such as melanoma, head and neck, liver or kidney cancer. Sequencing was performed on CD4+ or CD8+ T cells sorted from blood, taken in a trial of the OX40 agonist ivuxolimab. CDR3 residues: CASSLALGTEAFF. The CDR3 nucleotides are TGTGCCAGCAGCTTAGCGCTCGGCACTGAAGCTTTCTTT.